The clone carrying this T cell receptor beta chain was counted a single time. Its antigen is undetermined. CDR3 length: 16 amino acids. V was pared by 2 bases and J by 3 bases, with 16 bases between. The germline V gene has CDR1 LNHDA and CDR2 SQIVND (reference sequence). Produced via immunoSEQ multiplex PCR; TCRdb's table is partial and in-frame only. The table records tens of thousands of clones, roughly 85% of them present only once. The data belong to a study of STAT5B mutations in CD4+ large granular lymphocyte leukemia. Whole-study findings and limits: Main leukemic clonotypes were patient-specific, but roughly 26% appeared at low frequency elsewhere. TRBV06-family usage was enriched in top patient clones (8/27) versus controls (2/35).

This receptor was obtained from a human donor in good health. V is TRBV19 and J is TRBJ1-1; weak D call: TRBD1 (6 bases). Material: CD4+ T cells from blood buffy coats. CDR3 loop: CASSIPADSFYTEAFF. In nucleotides, the CDR3 is TGTGCCAGTAGTATACCCGCGGACAGTTTCTACACTGAAGCTTTCTTT.